These 18 T cell receptor beta chains were sequenced from one sample in a study of cytomegalovirus exposure and HLA in healthy donors. TCRdb's copy holds only in-frame clones and misses some; the assay was immunoSEQ multiplex PCR. The table shows tens of thousands of clones, with about 92% occurring only once. Input material: PBMCs. Every receptor here comes from a woman between 18 and 30 years old in good health and CMV-seropositive.

J is TRBJ2-5 and V is TRBV2, with 10 bases lining up with TRBD2. This CDR3 has 15 amino acids. Germline CDR1 is SNHLY and CDR2 is FYNNEI. J gave up 5 bases and V 6 bases, and 9 bases lay outside the gene matches. The DNA of the CDR3 is TGTGCCAGCAGGGAGCGGGGGGGCTCGAGGGAGACCCAGTACTTC. Protein product: CASRERGGSRETQYF.

The genes are TRBV2 and TRBJ1-2; 7 bases align to TRBD1. In germline, CDR1 is SNHLY, CDR2 FYNNEI. V shed 6 bases, J shed 3 bases, and the junction held 13 bases outside the gene matches. The CDR3 is 16 residues long. The CDR3 loop reads CASSGRDSRYYYGYTF. The CDR3 DNA reads TGTGCCAGCAGCGGCCGGGACAGCCGCTACTACTATGGCTACACCTTC.

J is TRBJ1-5 and V is TRBV21-1. TRBV21-1 is labeled a pseudogene. The CDR3 loop spans 14 amino acids. In nucleotides, the CDR3 is TGTGCCAGCAGCAAAGCGAGGAGCAATCAGCCCCAGCATTTT. Protein sequence: CASSKARSNQPQHF.

This clone was seen a few times. The J gene is TRBJ1-1, the V gene TRBV30, with 9 bases matching TRBD1. The J segment lost 7 bases and the V segment lost 0 bases, leaving 9 bases of the junction unmatched. Germline lookup yields CDR1 GTSNPN and CDR2 SVGIG (reference sequence). The CDR3 is 15 amino acids. CDR3 loop: CAWSVTGGLGSEAFF. The CDR3 coding sequence is TGTGCCTGGAGTGTTACAGGGGGCCTCGGTAGTGAAGCTTTCTTT.

This clone was detected only once. The J gene is TRBJ1-3, the V gene TRBV18, with a weak D call TRBD1 (6 bases). Per germline, CDR1 KGHSH and CDR2 LQKENI. The V end was cut by 2 bases, the J end by 2 bases, with 16 bases between. This CDR3 contains 17 residues. The CDR3 spells CASSPLPVSGAGNTIYF. The DNA of the CDR3 is TGTGCCAGCTCACCATTGCCTGTTTCAGGGGCTGGAAACACCATATATTTT.

V usage is TRBV19 and J usage is TRBJ1-1; 8 positions agree with TRBD1. The CDR3 is 18 residues long. Germline-derived CDR1 and CDR2 are LNHDA and SQIVND (reference sequence). V was clipped by 0 bases and J by 2 bases; unmatched bases: 11. The CDR3 protein is CASSIEQTGQGGNTEAFF. The CDR3 region has the DNA TGTGCCAGTAGTATAGAGCAGACTGGACAGGGAGGAAACACTGAAGCTTTCTTT.

V is TRBV7-3 and J is TRBJ1-2, with 9 bases lining up with TRBD1. CDR1 and CDR2 (germline): SGHTA, FQGTGA. This CDR3 region has 20 residues. The junction had 22 bases not matched to a gene; V was cut back by 5 bases and J by 3 bases. The CDR3 here is CASSEPDYRTGARWDYGYTF. CDR3 bases: TGTGCCAGCAGCGAACCAGACTACCGGACAGGGGCCCGGTGGGACTATGGCTACACCTTC.

On this clone itself: One end of the junction fails to match germline, which may point to a read error. The chain links TRBV20-1 to TRBJ1-2, with 7 bases that match TRBD1. This CDR3 is built from 10 residues. The germline V gene has CDR1 DFQATT and CDR2 SNEGSKA (reference sequence). CDR3 region: CSARDRSWYF. As DNA, the CDR3 is TGCAGTGCTAGGGACAGGTCTTGGTATTTC.

The V and J genes are TRBV5-5 and TRBJ1-2, with 7 nucleotides matching TRBD1. This CDR3 is 14 amino acids long. Germline trimming cut 5 bases from V and 3 bases from J; bases unmatched to any gene: 7. Germline values: CDR1 SGHKS, CDR2 YYEKEE (reference sequence). The CDR3 loop reads CASSRQGLDYGYTF. In DNA form, the CDR3 reads TGTGCCAGCAGTAGACAGGGATTAGACTATGGCTACACCTTC.

The gene calls are TRBV4-3 and TRBJ1-1; 7 bases fit TRBD1. In germline, CDR1 is LGHNA, CDR2 YSLEER. V lost 0 bases to trimming and J lost 1 base; unmatched junction nucleotides: 2. The CDR3 contains 15 residues. The CDR3 loop reads CASSQDRQGNTEAFF. The CDR3 DNA reads TGCGCCAGCAGCCAAGATCGACAGGGGAACACTGAAGCTTTCTTT.

The gene calls are TRBV5-1 and TRBJ1-5; 9 nucleotides agree with TRBD1. The germline V gene encodes CDR1 SGHRS and CDR2 YFSETQ. The CDR3 consists of 15 residues. Germline trimming cut 0 bases from V and 7 bases from J; bases unmatched to any gene: 5. The CDR3 nucleotides read TGCGCCAGCAGCTTGGGGACAGGGGTCGGGCAGCCCCAGCATTTT. Translation gives CASSLGTGVGQPQHF.

The chain couples TRBV29-1 to TRBJ2-7, with D unclear. CDR1 is SQVTM and CDR2 is ANQGSEA in the germline V gene. Trimming removed 1 base at V and 5 bases at J, with 12 bases between. CDR3 length: 13 residues. The CDR3 reads CSVEAWAGDEQYF. The CDR3 DNA sequence: TGCAGCGTTGAAGCTTGGGCCGGCGACGAGCAGTACTTC.

This sequence joins TRBV5-1 and TRBJ2-7; 7 bases match TRBD1. With V trimmed by 5 bases and J by 4 bases, 6 bases remained unmatched. Germline CDR1 is SGHRS and CDR2 is YFSETQ. CDR3 length: 13 amino acids. This CDR3 reads CASRAGTAYEQYF. CDR3 DNA: TGCGCCAGCAGGGCCGGGACAGCTTACGAGCAGTACTTC.

The rearrangement joins TRBV9 to TRBJ2-7, with TRBD1 matching over 11 bases. The germline V gene has CDR1 SGDLS and CDR2 YYNGEE. The CDR3 consists of 15 residues. V shed 4 bases and J 5 bases; nucleotides not matched to a gene: 8. The CDR3 DNA reads TGTGCCAGCAGCCACCTAGGGGGACAGGGGGACGAGCAGTACTTC. This translates into CASSHLGGQGDEQYF. The entire variable domain, with the rest obtained from reference TRBV9 and TRBJ2-7, is as follows: DSGVTQTPKHLITATGQRVTLRCSPRSGDLSVYWYQQSLDQGLQFLIQYYNGEERAKGNILERFSAQQFPDLHSELNLSSLELGDSALYFCASSHLGGQGDEQYFGPGTRLTVT.

This clone was recorded once. The chain joins TRBV28 to TRBJ2-2; 7 positions match TRBD1. The V gene end was trimmed by 7 bases and the J gene end by 5 bases; junction bases not matched to a gene: 10. Germline V gives CDR1 MDHEN, CDR2 SYDVKM. CDR3 length equals 15 residues. The CDR3 bases are TGTGCCAGCAACCGAAACAGGGGTCGAACCGGGGAGCTGTTTTTT. Translating it yields CASNRNRGRTGELFF.

This clone was seen once. The rearrangement joins TRBV11-1 to TRBJ2-5, with a weak D call TRBD2 (5 bases). CDR3 length: 15 residues. Germline V gives CDR1 SGHAT, CDR2 FQDESV (reference sequence). The V and J ends lost 0 bases and 2 bases respectively, with 10 bases between them. The DNA for the CDR3 is TGTGCCAGCAGCTTAGCCGTAGGACTTCAAGAGACCCAGTACTTC. Translating it yields CASSLAVGLQETQYF.

The rearrangement uses TRBV5-4 and TRBJ1-6; possibly TRBD1 for D (6 bases). Looked up from germline, CDR1 is SGHNT and CDR2 is YYREEE (reference sequence). CDR3 length: 13 residues. V was cut by 7 bases and J by 7 bases, with 12 bases left in between. The CDR3 reads CASGGRENSPLHF. The CDR3 coding sequence is TGTGCCAGCGGGGGCAGGGAAAATTCACCCCTCCACTTT.

The chain carries TRBV5-1 and TRBJ2-5, with 9 nucleotides matching TRBD1. The germline V gene encodes CDR1 SGHRS and CDR2 YFSETQ. J was trimmed by 5 bases and V by 3 bases; bases with no gene match: 5. This CDR3 has 14 amino acids. CDR3 residues: CASSWGQGGETQYF. DNA for the CDR3: TGCGCCAGCAGCTGGGGACAGGGAGGGGAGACCCAGTACTTC. Drawing the rest from reference TRBV5-1 and TRBJ2-5, the complete variable domain is KAGVTQTPRYLIKTRGQQVTLSCSPISGHRSVSWYQQTPGQGLQFLFEYFSETQRNKGNFPGRFSGRQFSNSRSEMNVSTLELGDSALYLCASSWGQGGETQYFGPGTRLLVL.